This is a list of T cell receptor beta chains from one sample in a study of blood T cell repertoires in COVID-19. Data came from immunoSEQ multiplex PCR; TCRdb stores just in-frame clones and leaves some out. The sample includes 25,000 to 35,000 clones, 90% of them seen just once. Sequenced input: peripheral blood. All receptors derive from a man aged 60 to 69 with active COVID-19. The CDR3 runs from the conserved cysteine through the conserved F or W. D genes are given only for firm matches. Not all rows give a size; the values are once, few, many and, for expanded clones, a class.

>TRBJ2-5|NA|TRBV10-1|NA
TGCGCCAGTTCCATGGGGGGCCAAGAGACCCAGTACTTC
CASSMGGQETQYF
>TRBJ1-5|NA|TRBV6-2/TRBV6-3|NA
TGTGCCAGCAGTGCGGACAGCTCTCAGCCCCAGCATTTT
CASSADSSQPQHF
>TRBJ2-7|NA|TRBV5-4|NA
TGTGCCAGCAGCGGGGCGGGGCGGGTACACGAGCAGTACTTC
CASSGAGRVHEQYF
>TRBJ2-2|NA|TRBV29-1|once
TGCAGCGTTGGGTCAGGGGAAAACACCGGGGAGCTGTTTTTT
CSVGSGENTGELFF
>TRBJ2-7|TRBD2|TRBV4-2|NA
TGTGCCAGCAGCCAAGATCTCGGGGGAGGGGCCTACTACGAGCAGTACTTC
CASSQDLGGGAYYEQYF
>TRBJ2-3|NA|TRBV30|NA
TGTGCCTGGAGTTTGGGGGGTATTAACACAGATACGCAGTATTTT
CAWSLGGINTDTQYF
>TRBJ1-3|NA|TRBV7-2|NA
TGTGCCAGCAGCCCTAGAGGGGGCTCTGGAAACACCATATATTTT
CASSPRGGSGNTIYF
>TRBJ2-1|NA|TRBV12-3/TRBV12-4|NA
TGTGCCAGCAGTTCGTGGACAGCGGAGCAGTTCTTC
CASSSWTAEQFF
>TRBJ2-7|NA|TRBV19|NA
TGTGCCAGTAGTATAAGTCTAGCAGCTCCCGCCGAGCAGTACTTC
CASSISLAAPAEQYF
>TRBJ1-4|TRBD1|TRBV5-6|NA
TGTGCCAGCAGAAAGGACAGGGATTTCTCCGAAAAACTGTTTTTT
CASRKDRDFSEKLFF
>TRBJ1-2|NA|TRBV7-2|NA
TGTGCCAGCAGCTTAGCGCCCGCAGAACCCTATGGCTACACCTTC
CASSLAPAEPYGYTF
>TRBJ1-1|TRBD1|TRBV19|NA
TGTGCCAGTAGTACGAGGACAGGGGGCAACACTGAAGCTTTCTTT
CASSTRTGGNTEAFF
>TRBJ2-5|NA|TRBV24-1|NA
TGTGCCACCAGTGATTTGCGTGGGGCCCAAGAGACCCAGTACTTC
CATSDLRGAQETQYF
>TRBJ2-5|NA|TRBV18|NA
TGTGCCAGCTCACCATTACGCGGGTCGCGGGAGACCCAGTACTTC
CASSPLRGSRETQYF
>TRBJ1-1|NA|TRBV11-3|NA
TGTGCCAGCAGCTTAGGCAGTAACACTGAAGCTTTCTTT
CASSLGSNTEAFF
>TRBJ1-6|NA|TRBV6-5|NA
TGTGCCAGCAGGCGGGGGGAATATTCACCCCTCCACTTT
CASRRGEYSPLHF
>TRBJ2-1|TRBD2|TRBV30|few
TGTGCCTGGAGTGGGGGGGGGTACAATGAGCAGTTCTTC
CAWSGGGYNEQFF
>TRBJ2-2|TRBD2|TRBV11-2|NA
TGTGCCAGCAGCACCCAGAGCGGGGGGTTGAACACCGGGGAGCTGTTTTTT
CASSTQSGGLNTGELFF
>TRBJ2-2|TRBD2|TRBV10-3|NA
TGTGCCATCAGTGAGCTCGGGGGGGCTCGGACCGGGGAGCTGTTTTTT
CAISELGGARTGELFF
>TRBJ2-7|NA|TRBV4-2|NA
TGTGCCAGCAGCCAAGAGTTGTTGGCGGATCTCTACGAGCAGTACTTC
CASSQELLADLYEQYF
>TRBJ2-7|TRBD2|TRBV12-3/TRBV12-4|NA
TGTGCCAGCACCTCCGGGGGGATGGGCGAGCAGTACTTC
CASTSGGMGEQYF
>TRBJ2-3|NA|TRBV10-2|NA
TGCGCCAGCAGTCCGACTAGATACACAGATACGCAGTATTTT
CASSPTRYTDTQYF
>TRBJ2-7|TRBD1|TRBV4-3|NA
TGCGCCAGCAGCCAAGATCTCGGGACAGGGACCTACGAGCAGTACTTC
CASSQDLGTGTYEQYF
>TRBJ2-1|TRBD2|TRBV4-3|once
TGCGCCAGCACAACCGGGACTAGCGGATACAATGAGCAGTTCTTC
CASTTGTSGYNEQFF
>TRBJ2-1|TRBD2|TRBV5-4|few
TGTGCCAGCAGCTTGGGGCTAGCGGGGGCCCTAAGCCATGAGCAGTTCTTC
CASSLGLAGALSHEQFF
>TRBJ2-7|NA|TRBV19|NA
TGTGCCAGTAGTCTTTCCCAGGGGATCCTCTACGAGCAGTACTTC
CASSLSQGILYEQYF
>TRBJ2-1|TRBD1|TRBV11-2|NA
TGTGCCAGCAGCCACCCCAGGCAAGACAGGGCTTTTTACAATGAGCAGTTCTTC
CASSHPRQDRAFYNEQFF
>TRBJ1-6|TRBD1|TRBV7-9|NA
TGTGCCAGCAGTACCGGGACAGATAATTCACCCCTCCACTTT
CASSTGTDNSPLHF
>TRBJ1-2|TRBD1|TRBV6-5|NA
TGTGCCAGCAGTTCCCCAAGGGACAGGGGAGGGGATGGCTACACCTTC
CASSSPRDRGGDGYTF
>TRBJ2-7|NA|TRBV3-1/TRBV3-2|NA
TGTGCCAGCAGCCAACTAGCGAGTGGGAACGAGCAGTACTTC
CASSQLASGNEQYF
>TRBJ1-1|TRBD1|TRBV6-4|NA
TGTGCCAGCAGTGTGGACAGGGGGAACACTGAAGCTTTCTTT
CASSVDRGNTEAFF
>TRBJ2-7|TRBD1|TRBV5-6|NA
TGTGCCAGCAGCTTGGGGTCAGGGGGCAGCTCCTACGAGCAGTACTTC
CASSLGSGGSSYEQYF
>TRBJ1-1|TRBD1|TRBV27|NA
TGTGCCAGCAGTAGAAGACAGGGGGGAACTGAAGCTTTCTTT
CASSRRQGGTEAFF
>TRBJ1-1|TRBD1|TRBV24-1|NA
TGTGCCACCAGTGATCTAAACAGGGGGGCGAACACTGAAGCTTTCTTT
CATSDLNRGANTEAFF
>TRBJ2-7|TRBD2|TRBV28|NA
TGTGCCAGCAGTTTAAATAGCGGGGGGCCACGGGACGAGCAGTACTTC
CASSLNSGGPRDEQYF
>TRBJ2-1|TRBD2|TRBV11-1|NA
TGTGCCAGCAGCTTAGGGGGGGGCTCCTACAATGAGCAGTTCTTC
CASSLGGGSYNEQFF
>TRBJ2-1|NA|TRBV9|NA
TGTGCCAGCAGCCCCAGGGACTCACCCATCTACAATGAGCAGTTCTTC
CASSPRDSPIYNEQFF
>TRBJ2-4|TRBD2|TRBV6-2/TRBV6-3|NA
TGTGCCAGCAGCGCAAGGGGTGGTAGCGGGGGGATTCTAGCCAAAAACATTCAGTACTTC
CASSARGGSGGILAKNIQYF
>TRBJ2-2|TRBD2|TRBV6-2/TRBV6-3|NA
TGTGCCAGCAGTTTACAGCGGGGGTACACCGGGGAGCTGTTTTTT
CASSLQRGYTGELFF
>TRBJ2-5|NA|TRBV3-1/TRBV3-2|once
TGTGCCAGCAGCCAAGTGCGGGAGACCCAGTACTTC
CASSQVRETQYF